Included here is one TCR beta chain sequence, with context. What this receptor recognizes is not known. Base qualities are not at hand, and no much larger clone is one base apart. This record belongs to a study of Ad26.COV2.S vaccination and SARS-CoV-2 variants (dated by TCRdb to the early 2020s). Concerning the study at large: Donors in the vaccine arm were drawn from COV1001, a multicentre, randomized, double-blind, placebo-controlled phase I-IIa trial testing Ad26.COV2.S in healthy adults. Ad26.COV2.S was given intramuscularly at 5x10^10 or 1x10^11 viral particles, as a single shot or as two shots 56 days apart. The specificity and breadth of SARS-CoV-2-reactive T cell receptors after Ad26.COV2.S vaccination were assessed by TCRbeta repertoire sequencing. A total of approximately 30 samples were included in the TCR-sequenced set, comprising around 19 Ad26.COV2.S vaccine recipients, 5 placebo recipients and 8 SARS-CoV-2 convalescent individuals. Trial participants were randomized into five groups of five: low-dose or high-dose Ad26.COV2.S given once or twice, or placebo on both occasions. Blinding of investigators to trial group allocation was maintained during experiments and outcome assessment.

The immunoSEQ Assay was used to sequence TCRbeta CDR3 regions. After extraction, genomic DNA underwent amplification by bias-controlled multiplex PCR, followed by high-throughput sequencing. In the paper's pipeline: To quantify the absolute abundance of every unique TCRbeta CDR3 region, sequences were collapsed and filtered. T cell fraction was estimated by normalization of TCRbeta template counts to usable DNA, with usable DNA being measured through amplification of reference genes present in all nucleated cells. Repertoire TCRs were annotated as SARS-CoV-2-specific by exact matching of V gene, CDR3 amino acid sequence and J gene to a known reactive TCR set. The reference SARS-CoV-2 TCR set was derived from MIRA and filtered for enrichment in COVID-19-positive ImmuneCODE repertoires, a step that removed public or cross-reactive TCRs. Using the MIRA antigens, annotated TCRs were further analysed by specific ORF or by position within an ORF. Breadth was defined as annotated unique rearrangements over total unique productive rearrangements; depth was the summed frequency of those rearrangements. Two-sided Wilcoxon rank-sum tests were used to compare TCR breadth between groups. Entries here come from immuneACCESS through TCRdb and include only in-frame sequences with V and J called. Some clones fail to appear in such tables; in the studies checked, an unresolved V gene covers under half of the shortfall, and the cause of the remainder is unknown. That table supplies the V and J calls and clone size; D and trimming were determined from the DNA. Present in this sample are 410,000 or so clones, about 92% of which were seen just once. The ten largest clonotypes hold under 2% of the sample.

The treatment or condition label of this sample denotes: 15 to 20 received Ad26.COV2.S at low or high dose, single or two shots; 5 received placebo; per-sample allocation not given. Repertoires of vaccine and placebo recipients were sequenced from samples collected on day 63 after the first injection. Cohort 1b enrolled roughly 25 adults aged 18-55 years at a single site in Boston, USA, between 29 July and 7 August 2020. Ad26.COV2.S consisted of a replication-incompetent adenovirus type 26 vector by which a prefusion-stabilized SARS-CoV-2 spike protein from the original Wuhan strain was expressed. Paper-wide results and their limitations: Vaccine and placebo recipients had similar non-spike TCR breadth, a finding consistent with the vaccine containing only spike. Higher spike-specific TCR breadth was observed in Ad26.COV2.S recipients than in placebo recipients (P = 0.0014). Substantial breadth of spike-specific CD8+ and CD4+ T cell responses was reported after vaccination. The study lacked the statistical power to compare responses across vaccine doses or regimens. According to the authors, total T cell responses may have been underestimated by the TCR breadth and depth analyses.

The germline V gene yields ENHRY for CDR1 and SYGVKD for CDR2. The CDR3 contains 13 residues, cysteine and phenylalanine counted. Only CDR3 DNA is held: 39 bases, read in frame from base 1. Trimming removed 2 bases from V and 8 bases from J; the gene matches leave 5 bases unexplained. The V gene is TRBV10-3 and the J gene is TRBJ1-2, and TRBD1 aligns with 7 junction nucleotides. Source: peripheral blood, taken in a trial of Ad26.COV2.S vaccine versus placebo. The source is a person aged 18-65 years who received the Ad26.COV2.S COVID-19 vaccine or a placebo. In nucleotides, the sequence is TGTGCCATCAGTGAGGTATACAGGGGAGGCTACACCTTC. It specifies CAISEVYRGGYTF.